The 30 T cell receptor beta chains listed next were all sequenced from one sample in a study of blood T cell repertoires in COVID-19. Here immunoSEQ multiplex PCR was the method, and the copy in TCRdb shows in-frame clones only, minus some. This table has some 300,000 clones, around nine tenths appearing once. Material: PBMCs or T cells enriched from blood (not recorded which). These receptors originate from a young woman who had recovered from COVID-19.

This clone has a handful of counts. This chain links TRBV5-1 with TRBJ1-2; no definite D call. V was cut by 0 bases and J by 2 bases, with 5 bases left in between. The CDR3 spans 13 residues. Germline V gene lookup returns CDR1 SGHRS and CDR2 YFSETQ. CDR3 coding DNA: TGCGCCAGCAGCTTGGGAGAGAACTATGGCTACACCTTC. It codes for CASSLGENYGYTF.

This rearrangement joins TRBV18 to TRBJ2-2; tentative D call: TRBD2 (6 bases). The CDR3 has 16 amino acids. Germline V gene sequence: CDR1 KGHSH, CDR2 LQKENI. V was pared by 8 bases and J by 0 bases, with 16 bases between. CDR3 bases: TGTGCCAGCGCTCGAGCGGGCTTCGCGAACACCGGGGAGCTGTTTTTT. Protein sequence: CASARAGFANTGELFF.

This chain joins TRBV5-5 and TRBJ2-7, with D possibly matching TRBD2 (5 bases). Germline loops: CDR1 SGHKS, CDR2 YYEKEE (reference sequence). The CDR3 is 13 residues long. V was cut by 0 bases and J by 3 bases, with 7 bases left in between. The CDR3 loop is CASSLDGDYEQYF. CDR3 DNA sequence: TGTGCCAGCAGCTTGGACGGGGACTACGAGCAGTACTTC.

The genes are TRBV4-1 and TRBJ2-7; possible D gene TRBD2, 6 bases. The CDR3 covers 17 residues. The ends were cut back, 2 bases at V and 4 bases at J, with 21 bases in the middle. CDR1 and CDR2 from the germline V gene are MGHRA and YSYEKL. CDR3 amino acids: CASSQRLVPSGDYEQYF. In DNA form, the CDR3 reads TGCGCCAGCAGCCAAAGATTGGTACCTTCGGGGGATTACGAGCAGTACTTC.

As regards this clone: Mismatch with germline at one junction end may stem from a read error. This sample includes further DNA sequences coding for the same CDR3. The chain is built from TRBV28 and TRBJ2-7; D may be TRBD1 (6 bases). The CDR3 is made up of 16 amino acids. The germline V gene encodes CDR1 MDHEN and CDR2 SYDVKM. CDR3 nucleotides: TGTGCCAGTAGTTGGAATCCGGACAGACAATCCTACGAGCAGTACTTC. Its translation: CASSWNPDRQSYEQYF. Filled out from reference TRBV28 and TRBJ2-7, the complete variable domain reads DVKVTQSSRYLVKRTGEKVFLECVQDMDHENMFWYRQDPGLGLRLIYFSYDVKMKEKGDIPEGYSVSREKKERFSLILESASTNQTSMYLCASSWNPDRQSYEQYFGPGTRLTVT.

Comment on this clone: The same CDR3 also results from other DNA sequences found in this sample. This chain connects TRBV10-3 to TRBJ2-7, with D uncertain. V lost 3 bases to trimming and J lost 1 base, with 7 bases between them. This CDR3 spans 13 amino acids. The germline CDR1 and CDR2 sequences are ENHRY and SYGVKD. CDR3 bases: TGTGCCATCAGTGACCAGAATTCCTACGAGCAGTACTTC. Its translation is CAISDQNSYEQYF.

J is TRBJ1-2 and V is TRBV9; D remains unclear. The germline gives CDR1 SGDLS, CDR2 YYNGEE. This CDR3 comprises 14 residues. Trimming took off 1 base at V and 2 bases at J, with 9 bases between the two ends. CDR3 sequence: CASSVRPGNYGYTF. CDR3 sequence (DNA): TGTGCCAGCAGCGTAAGGCCGGGGAACTATGGCTACACCTTC. Complete variable domain (other parts from reference TRBV9 and TRBJ1-2): DSGVTQTPKHLITATGQRVTLRCSPRSGDLSVYWYQQSLDQGLQFLIQYYNGEERAKGNILERFSAQQFPDLHSELNLSSLELGDSALYFCASSVRPGNYGYTFGSGTRLTVV.

This chain uses TRBV5-5 with TRBJ1-2; a possible D gene is TRBD1 (5 bases). CDR1 and CDR2 (germline): SGHKS, YYEKEE (reference sequence). The CDR3 has 13 residues. V was shortened by 3 bases and J by 4 bases, with 10 bases between the two germline ends. The CDR3 reads CASSSDSLYGYTF. The CDR3 DNA sequence: TGTGCCAGCAGCTCCGACAGTCTCTATGGCTACACCTTC.

The chain combines TRBV28 with TRBJ1-5, with D perhaps matching TRBD1 (5 bases). The germline CDR1 and CDR2 sequences are MDHEN and SYDVKM. V was pared by 6 bases and J by 3 bases, with 9 bases between. CDR3 length equals 13 residues. CDR3 sequence reads: CASSGGYNQPQHF. In DNA, the CDR3 is TGTGCCAGCAGCGGGGGGTACAATCAGCCCCAGCATTTT.

The genes are TRBV2 and TRBJ1-2; TRBD1 matches 7 bases. The junction had 4 bases not matched to a gene; V was cut back by 9 bases and J by 3 bases. Germline CDR1 and CDR2: SNHLY and FYNNEI. The CDR3 has 12 amino acids. This CDR3 reads CASRQGDYGYTF. The CDR3 DNA reads TGTGCCAGTCGGCAGGGGGACTATGGCTACACCTTC.

The chain uses TRBV14 and TRBJ2-3; D ambiguous. Germline V gene lookup returns CDR1 SGHDN and CDR2 FVKESK. The CDR3 sequence is 19 residues long. The V end was cut by 1 base, the J end by 0 bases, with 20 bases between. This CDR3 is CASSQVFLKSQASTDTQYF. Written as DNA, the CDR3 is TGTGCCAGCAGCCAAGTTTTTTTAAAGAGCCAGGCAAGCACAGATACGCAGTATTTT.

Details on this clone: Germline and junction disagree at one end, which may indicate a read error. V gene TRBV25-1 combines with J gene TRBJ1-2; D is ambiguous. Germline loops: CDR1 MGHDK, CDR2 SYGVNS. This CDR3 has 13 residues. The CDR3 DNA sequence: TGTGCCAGCAAAGGCATCGCTAACTATGGCTACGCCTTC. Protein: CASKGIANYGYAF.

The chain couples TRBV7-9 to TRBJ2-5; TRBD2 agrees at 7 bases. In germline, CDR1 is SEHNR, CDR2 FQNEAQ (reference sequence). This CDR3 has 12 residues. After removal of 6 bases from V and 2 bases from J, the junction contained 0 bases not matched to a gene. This chain's CDR3 is CASRGLQETQYF. The CDR3 DNA reads as TGTGCCAGCAGGGGACTACAAGAGACCCAGTACTTC. Supplemented by reference TRBV7-9 and TRBJ2-5, the full variable domain reads DTGVSQNPRHKITKRGQNVTFRCDPISEHNRLYWYRQTLGQGPEFLTYFQNEAQLEKSRLLSDRFSAERPKGSFSTLEIQRTEQGDSAMYLCASRGLQETQYFGPGTRLLVL.

The genes are TRBV18 and TRBJ1-4; D is possibly TRBD1 (5 bases). The CDR3 loop spans 13 amino acids. CDR1 KGHSH and CDR2 LQKENI come from the germline V gene. With 6 bases removed from V and 4 bases from J, the gap between germline ends came to 9 bases. The CDR3 DNA sequence: TGTGCCAGCTCTCAGGGAGGTAATGAAAAACTGTTTTTT. This translates into CASSQGGNEKLFF.

The gene calls are TRBV19 and TRBJ2-6; D is unclear. Germline CDR1 reads LNHDA; CDR2 reads SQIVND (reference sequence). The CDR3 spans 18 residues. The V end lost 3 bases, the J end lost 0 bases, and 15 bases lay between the germline ends. CDR3 bases: TGTGCCAGTAGTATGGTCAGGATTTTCCTCTCTGGGGCCAACGTCCTGACTTTC. As protein: CASSMVRIFLSGANVLTF. The complete variable domain, with remaining parts taken from reference TRBV19 and TRBJ2-6, reads DGGITQSPKYLFRKEGQNVTLSCEQNLNHDAMYWYRQDPGQGLRLIYYSQIVNDFQKGDIAEGYSVSREKKESFPLTVTSAQKNPTAFYLCASSMVRIFLSGANVLTFGAGSRLTVL.

The chain couples TRBV9 to TRBJ2-2; 12 bases agree with TRBD2. The V gene end was trimmed by 0 bases and the J gene end by 5 bases; junction bases not matched to a gene: 8. The CDR3 contains 18 residues. CDR1 SGDLS and CDR2 YYNGEE come from the germline V gene. DNA of the CDR3: TGTGCCAGCAGCGTAGAGTCTAGCGGGAGGGCTTGGACCGGGGAGCTGTTTTTT. Amino acid sequence: CASSVESSGRAWTGELFF.

This rearrangement joins TRBV6-6 to TRBJ2-1, with 10 bases identical to TRBD2. Germline-derived CDR1 and CDR2 are MNHNY and SVGAGI (reference sequence). This CDR3 comprises 15 residues. V shed 5 bases, J shed 10 bases, and the junction held 11 bases outside the gene matches. The CDR3 nucleotides are TGTGCCAGCAGTCGACTCATAGCGGGAGGCAACGAGCAGTTCTTC. It encodes CASSRLIAGGNEQFF.

DNA of the CDR3: TGTGCCAGCAGCTCGCCGTGGGGCAGGGAAGGAGAGACCCAGTACTTC. Translating it yields CASSSPWGREGETQYF. The chain combines TRBV11-2 with TRBJ2-5, with D possibly TRBD1 on 5 matching bases. CDR3 length: 16 residues. With 4 bases removed from V and 4 bases from J, the gap between germline ends came to 19 bases. Germline assignment: CDR1 SGHAT and CDR2 FQNNGV.

The J gene is TRBJ1-6, the V gene TRBV4-2; D not resolved. CDR1 is LGHNA, CDR2 YNFKEQ, per germline. There are 14 residues in the CDR3. V was cut by 1 base and J by 7 bases, with 8 bases left in between. In nucleotides, the CDR3 is TGTGCCAGCAGCCAAGTCCAGACAAATTCACCCCTCCACTTT. The encoded protein is CASSQVQTNSPLHF.

The chain joins TRBV7-8 to TRBJ2-7, with 11 bases aligning to TRBD2. The ends lost 5 bases at V and 3 bases at J; junction bases unmatched: 6. CDR3 length: 15 amino acids. Germline V gene data show CDR1 as SGHVS and CDR2 as FQNEAQ. The CDR3 loop is CASSLTSGSLYEQYF. DNA for the CDR3: TGTGCCAGCAGCCTTACTAGCGGGAGTCTCTACGAGCAGTACTTC.

This clone was counted only a few times. The V gene is TRBV19, the J gene TRBJ1-1, with 9 bases fitting TRBD1. V lost 4 bases, J lost 1 base, and 10 bases stayed unmatched. Germline V lookup: CDR1 LNHDA, CDR2 SQIVND (reference sequence). The CDR3 has 17 amino acids. The CDR3 sequence: CASSTPPGQGPNTEAFF. The CDR3 nucleotides read TGTGCCAGTAGTACCCCTCCTGGACAGGGGCCGAACACTGAAGCTTTCTTT.

The chain employs TRBV10-3 and TRBJ2-1, with TRBD2 as a possible D gene (6 bases). Germline V gene lookup returns CDR1 ENHRY and CDR2 SYGVKD. The ends were cut back, 11 bases at V and 10 bases at J, with 18 bases in the middle. This CDR3 is built from 12 residues. The CDR3 protein is CASLTGSGEQFF. The CDR3 DNA reads TGTGCCTCCCTTACCGGGAGTGGGGAGCAGTTCTTC.

This clone occurred a few times. This sequence joins TRBV5-6 and TRBJ2-3; 10 positions agree with TRBD2. The V gene's germline CDR1 is SGHDT and CDR2 YYEEEE. This CDR3 comprises 16 residues. After removal of 0 bases from V and 4 bases from J, the junction contained 5 bases not matched to a gene. CDR3 region: CASSLEPGLAPDTQYF. CDR3 DNA: TGTGCCAGCAGCTTGGAACCGGGACTAGCGCCAGATACGCAGTATTTT.

The chain uses TRBV27 and TRBJ2-1; 7 bases are a match to TRBD2. The V gene's germline CDR1 is MNHEY and CDR2 SMNVEV (reference sequence). The CDR3 contains 15 residues. V dropped 5 bases and J dropped 3; count of bases not matched to a gene: 7. This CDR3 reads CASSLSGIDYNEQFF. CDR3 bases: TGTGCCAGCAGTCTCAGCGGGATCGACTACAATGAGCAGTTCTTC.

The chain carries TRBV2 and TRBJ2-3; 11 bases map to TRBD2. The germline CDR1 and CDR2 sequences are SNHLY and FYNNEI. The CDR3 is made up of 15 amino acids. V lost 7 bases, J lost 4 bases, and 7 bases stayed unmatched. The CDR3 loop is CASTTSGIWADTQYF. CDR3 coding DNA: TGTGCCAGCACGACTAGCGGGATATGGGCAGATACGCAGTATTTT.

This clone was picked up a small number of times. V gene TRBV12-3 or TRBV12-4 combines with J gene TRBJ2-5; D possibly corresponds to TRBD1 (5 bases). The CDR3 is made up of 13 amino acids. Trimming stripped 8 bases from V and 1 base from J, with 11 bases between. CDR3 amino acids: CASGPGIQETQYF. The CDR3 DNA is TGTGCCAGCGGCCCAGGGATCCAAGAGACCCAGTACTTC.

The rearrangement links TRBV10-1 to TRBJ1-5, with D possibly being TRBD1 (5 bases). This CDR3 region has 15 residues. CDR1 is WNHNN, CDR2 SYGVQD, per germline (reference sequence). V was cut by 2 bases and J by 6 bases, with 14 bases left in between. In DNA form, the CDR3 reads TGCGCCAGCAGTGAGGGCAGGGCGGCTACTCAGCCCCAGCATTTT. It codes for CASSEGRAATQPQHF.

The chain combines TRBV7-9 with TRBJ1-2, with a weak D call TRBD1 (6 bases). The CDR3 sequence is 16 residues long. Trimming removed 3 bases at V and 3 bases at J, with 17 bases between. Per the germline V gene, CDR1 is SEHNR and CDR2 is FQNEAQ (reference sequence). The DNA for the CDR3 is TGTGCCAGCAGCTTGATCCCTTTAGGGGGAGACTATGGCTACACCTTC. This codes for CASSLIPLGGDYGYTF.

This clone was seen only a few times. The rearrangement uses TRBV5-1 and TRBJ1-5; D ambiguous. The CDR3 has 17 residues. Germline V gene sequence: CDR1 SGHRS, CDR2 YFSETQ. V was trimmed by 0 bases and J by 6 bases, leaving 19 bases between them. This CDR3 is CASSLEPSAGLGQPQHF. The CDR3 bases are TGCGCCAGCAGCTTGGAACCCTCCGCAGGCTTGGGTCAGCCCCAGCATTTT.

This chain joins TRBV20-1 and TRBJ2-1; 11 bases are a match to TRBD2. Germline values: CDR1 DFQATT, CDR2 SNEGSKA (reference sequence). Unmatched junction bases numbered 5, after V lost 3 bases and J lost 4 bases. The CDR3 consists of 15 residues. CDR3 bases: TGCAGTGCTAGTTCGGGACTAGCGGTTTACAATGAGCAGTTCTTC. Translation: CSASSGLAVYNEQFF.